This entry lists 10 T cell receptor beta chains sequenced from one sample in a study of blood T cells in healthy people across ages. Combining a sample-barcoded 5' primer with a J-beta primer mix, a second PCR ran for roughly 7 to 11 cycles. In TCRdb, the 5' RACE reads were re-called with MiXCR into one record per CDR3 protein. The table has under 1,000,000 distinct CDR3 sequences, roughly 40% seen once. Material: blood. The receptors shown here come from a man between 18 and 35 years old in good health.

In this sample, this clonotype turned up once. At one end the junction does not follow the germline gene, possibly because of a read error. V usage is TRBV5-1 and J usage is TRBJ1-1, with D possibly TRBD1 on 5 matching bases. Germline lookup yields CDR1 SGHRS and CDR2 YFSETQ. This CDR3 is 13 amino acids long. The CDR3 region has the DNA TGCGTCAGCAGCCCATTACAGGACACTGAAGCTTTCTTT. It is translated as CVSSPLQDTEAFF.

J is TRBJ1-2 and V is TRBV5-1, with TRBD1 as a possible D gene (5 bases). The CDR3 extends over 13 amino acids. Trimming removed 4 bases from V and 8 bases from J, with 15 bases in between. Germline lookup yields CDR1 SGHRS and CDR2 YFSETQ. Here the CDR3 reads CASSESRGWGYTF. CDR3 nucleotide sequence: TGCGCCAGCAGCGAAAGTAGGGGCTGGGGCTACACCTTC. Full variable domain (remainder filled in from reference TRBV5-1 and TRBJ1-2): KAGVTQTPRYLIKTRGQQVTLSCSPISGHRSVSWYQQTPGQGLQFLFEYFSETQRNKGNFPGRFSGRQFSNSRSEMNVSTLELGDSALYLCASSESRGWGYTFGSGTRLTVV.

This chain uses TRBV4-3 with TRBJ2-2; no clear D. This CDR3 is built from 13 residues. Germline V gene sequence: CDR1 LGHNA, CDR2 YSLEER. Between the trimmed V and J ends, which lost 0 bases and 8 bases, there was a span of 7 bases. The CDR3 region is CASSQDSIGELFF. CDR3 sequence (DNA): TGCGCCAGCAGCCAAGACAGCATAGGGGAGCTGTTTTTT.

This clonotype has just a few counts. CDR3 DNA: TGCGCCAGCAGCTTTGGACAGGAACGTGAAAAACTGTTTTTT. Its translation is CASSFGQEREKLFF. The chain has TRBV5-1 and TRBJ1-4; 7 bases align to TRBD1. The ends lost 2 bases at V and 7 bases at J; junction bases unmatched: 5. Germline V gene data show CDR1 as SGHRS and CDR2 as YFSETQ. This CDR3 comprises 14 residues.

V and J are TRBV7-2 and TRBJ1-1; unclear D gene. Looked up from germline, CDR1 is SGHTA and CDR2 is FQGNSA. Trimming pared 1 base from V and 1 base from J, leaving 10 bases between. The CDR3 length is 15 residues. DNA of the CDR3: TGTGCCAGCAGCTTAGTAGGGTATCCGAACACTGAAGCTTTCTTT. Protein: CASSLVGYPNTEAFF.

The V gene is TRBV4-1, the J gene TRBJ2-3, with D possibly being TRBD2 (5 bases). V was clipped by 1 base and J by 1 base, with 9 bases between them. This CDR3 contains 15 residues. Germline V lookup: CDR1 MGHRA, CDR2 YSYEKL. CDR3 loop: CASSQGPRGTDTQYF. The DNA of the CDR3 is TGCGCCAGCAGCCAAGGTCCGCGGGGCACAGATACGCAGTATTTT.

V usage is TRBV5-4 and J usage is TRBJ1-1; 9 positions match TRBD1. The CDR3 runs 14 residues. The trim removed 1 base at V and 6 bases at J, leaving 4 bases unmatched. Germline CDR1 is SGHNT and CDR2 is YYREEE (reference sequence). The chain's CDR3 is CASSLWTGVPEAFF. DNA of the CDR3: TGTGCCAGCAGCTTGTGGACAGGGGTCCCTGAAGCTTTCTTT.

This clonotype showed up just a few times. V gene TRBV14 combines with J gene TRBJ2-1; 9 positions match TRBD1. The V and J ends lost 4 bases and 7 bases, in that order; junction bases with no gene match: 11. CDR3 length equals 16 residues. The germline CDR1 and CDR2 sequences are SGHDN and FVKESK. CDR3 residues: CASSPPDRGSGNEQFF. The CDR3 region has the DNA TGTGCCAGCAGCCCTCCGGACAGGGGCTCGGGGAATGAGCAGTTCTTC.

This clonotype has only a few counts. The chain has TRBV10-3 and TRBJ2-7; tentatively, D is TRBD1 (5 bases). CDR3 size: 16 residues. Germline CDR1 reads ENHRY; CDR2 reads SYGVKD. Trimming stripped 5 bases from V and 2 bases from J, with 19 bases between. CDR3 protein: CAISRLKGDRPYEQYF. The CDR3 nucleotides read TGTGCCATCAGTCGTTTAAAGGGCGACAGACCCTACGAGCAGTACTTC.

In its sample, this clonotype was seen a few times. The chain is built from TRBV6-5 and TRBJ2-2; 7 bases are a match to TRBD2. V was clipped by 5 bases and J by 0 bases; unmatched bases: 3. Germline V gene sequence: CDR1 MNHEY, CDR2 SVGAGI. The CDR3 loop spans 15 amino acids. The CDR3 nucleotides are TGTGCCAGCAGTCCTGCGGGGGCGAACACCGGGGAGCTGTTTTTT. Protein: CASSPAGANTGELFF.